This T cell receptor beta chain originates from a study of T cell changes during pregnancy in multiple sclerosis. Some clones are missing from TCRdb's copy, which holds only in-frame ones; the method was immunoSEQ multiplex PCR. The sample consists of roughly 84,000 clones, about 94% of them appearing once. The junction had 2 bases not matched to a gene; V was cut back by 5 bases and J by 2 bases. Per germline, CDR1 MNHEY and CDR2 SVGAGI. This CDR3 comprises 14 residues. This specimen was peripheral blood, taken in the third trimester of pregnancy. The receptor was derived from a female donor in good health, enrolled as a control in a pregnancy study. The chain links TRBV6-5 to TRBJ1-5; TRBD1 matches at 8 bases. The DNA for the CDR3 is TGTGCCAGCAGTCAGGGGGCCGGCAATCAGCCCCAGCATTTT. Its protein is CASSQGAGNQPQHF.